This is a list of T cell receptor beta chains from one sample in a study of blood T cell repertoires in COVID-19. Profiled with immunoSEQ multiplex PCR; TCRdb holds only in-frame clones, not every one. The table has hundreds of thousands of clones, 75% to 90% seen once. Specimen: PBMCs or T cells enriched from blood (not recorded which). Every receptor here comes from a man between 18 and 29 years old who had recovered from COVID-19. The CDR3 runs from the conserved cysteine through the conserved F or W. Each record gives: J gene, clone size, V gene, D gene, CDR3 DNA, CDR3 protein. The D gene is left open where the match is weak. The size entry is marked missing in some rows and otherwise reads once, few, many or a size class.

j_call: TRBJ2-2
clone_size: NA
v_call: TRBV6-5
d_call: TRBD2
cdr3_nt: TGTGCCAGCAGGTGGACTAGCGGGAACACCGGGGAGCTGTTTTTT
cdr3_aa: CASRWTSGNTGELFF

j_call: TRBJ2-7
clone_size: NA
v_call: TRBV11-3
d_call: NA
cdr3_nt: TGTGCCAGCAGCTTAGGCCAGCAGGGCTACGAGCAGTACTTC
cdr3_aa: CASSLGQQGYEQYF

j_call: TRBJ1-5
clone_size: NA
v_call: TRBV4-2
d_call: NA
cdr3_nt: TGTGCCAGCAGCCAAGAATCAGGGTCTCCTCAGCCCCAGCATTTT
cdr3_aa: CASSQESGSPQPQHF

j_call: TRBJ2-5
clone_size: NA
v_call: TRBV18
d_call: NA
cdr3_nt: TGTGCCAGCTCACATCAGACGCGGGCTCTGGGGCAAGAGACCCAGTACTTC
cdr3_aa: CASSHQTRALGQETQYF

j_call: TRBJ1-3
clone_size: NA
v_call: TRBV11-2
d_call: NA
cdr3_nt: TGTGCCAGCAGCTTAGCGCTGGTCGGCTCTGGAAACACCATATATTTT
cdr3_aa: CASSLALVGSGNTIYF

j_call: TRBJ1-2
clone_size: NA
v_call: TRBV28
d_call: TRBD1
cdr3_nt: TGTGCCAGCAGTTCCCAGGGGGGAGGCTACACCTTC
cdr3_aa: CASSSQGGGYTF

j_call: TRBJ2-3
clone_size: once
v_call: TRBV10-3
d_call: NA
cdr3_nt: TGTGCCATCACTGCCCAGGGCAGCACAGATACGCAGTATTTT
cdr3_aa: CAITAQGSTDTQYF

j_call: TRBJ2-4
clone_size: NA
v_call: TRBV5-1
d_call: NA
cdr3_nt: TGCGCCAGCAGCCCCATGCCGGGATTTCAGAATCCGAACTTC
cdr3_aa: CASSPMPGFQNPNF

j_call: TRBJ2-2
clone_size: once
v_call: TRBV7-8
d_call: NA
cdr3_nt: TGTGCCAGCAGCTTACAAGGAGCGAACACCGGGGAGCTGTTTTTT
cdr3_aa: CASSLQGANTGELFF

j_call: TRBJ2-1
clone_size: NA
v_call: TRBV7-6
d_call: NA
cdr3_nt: TGTGCCAGCAGCCCCGGGACTTCTCTCTACAATGAGCAGTTCTTC
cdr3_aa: CASSPGTSLYNEQFF

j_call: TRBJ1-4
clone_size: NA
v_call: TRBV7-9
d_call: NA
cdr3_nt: TGTGCCAGCAGCCTTAGACAGGCAACTAATGAAAAACTGTTTTTT
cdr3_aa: CASSLRQATNEKLFF

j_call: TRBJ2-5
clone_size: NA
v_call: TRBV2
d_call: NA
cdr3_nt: TGTGCCAGCAGAGACATGGGGCTAGGTTGGACCCAGTACTTC
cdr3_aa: CASRDMGLGWTQYF

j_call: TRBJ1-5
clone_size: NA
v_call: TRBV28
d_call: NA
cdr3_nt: TGTGCCAGCAGTTTATTTCCAAGCAATCAGCCCCAGCATTTT
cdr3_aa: CASSLFPSNQPQHF

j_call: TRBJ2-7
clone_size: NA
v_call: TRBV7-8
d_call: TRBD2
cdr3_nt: TGTGCCAGCAGCTTAGTTAGGCGGGAGTACTACGAGCAGTACTTC
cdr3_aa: CASSLVRREYYEQYF

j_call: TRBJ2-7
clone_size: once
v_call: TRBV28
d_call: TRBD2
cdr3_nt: TGTGCCAGCACCGGGAAGGCTAGCGGGAGGAGCTACGAGCAGTACTTC
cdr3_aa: CASTGKASGRSYEQYF

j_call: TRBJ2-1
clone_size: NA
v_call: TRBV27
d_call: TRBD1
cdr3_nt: TGTGCCAGCAGCCGGACAGGGGGTAGCTCCTACAATGAGCAGTTCTTC
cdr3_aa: CASSRTGGSSYNEQFF

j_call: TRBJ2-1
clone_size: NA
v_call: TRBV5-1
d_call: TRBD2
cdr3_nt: TGCGCCAGCAGCCTCGGGACTAGCGGGAGTAATGAGCAGTTCTTC
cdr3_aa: CASSLGTSGSNEQFF

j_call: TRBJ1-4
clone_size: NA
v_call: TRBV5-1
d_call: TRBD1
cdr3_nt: TGCGCCAGCAGCTGGGGACAGGGGACTGCAACTAATGAAAAACTGTTTTTT
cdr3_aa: CASSWGQGTATNEKLFF

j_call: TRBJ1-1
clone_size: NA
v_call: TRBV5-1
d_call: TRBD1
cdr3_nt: TGCGCCAGCAGGCGATCCGGGACAGAGAACACTGAAGCTTTCTTT
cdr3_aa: CASRRSGTENTEAFF

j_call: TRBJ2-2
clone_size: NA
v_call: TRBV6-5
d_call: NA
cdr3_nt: TGTGCCAGCAACCCCGGGACATCCTACGGGGAGCTGTTTTTT
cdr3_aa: CASNPGTSYGELFF

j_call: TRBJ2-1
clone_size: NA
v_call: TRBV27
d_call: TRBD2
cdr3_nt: TGTGCCAGCAGTTTATTTAGCGGGGGATCGTACAATGAGCAGTTCTTC
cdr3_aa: CASSLFSGGSYNEQFF

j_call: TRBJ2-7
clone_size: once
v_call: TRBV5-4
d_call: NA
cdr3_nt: TGTGCCAGCAGCTCTCTCGCGGACTCCTACGAGCAGTACTTC
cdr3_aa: CASSSLADSYEQYF

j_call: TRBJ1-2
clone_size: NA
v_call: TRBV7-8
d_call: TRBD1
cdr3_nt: TGTGCCAGCAGCCCGACAGGGCTGGGCTACACCTTC
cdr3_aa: CASSPTGLGYTF

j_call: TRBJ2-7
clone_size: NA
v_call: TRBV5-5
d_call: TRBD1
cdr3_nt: TGTGCCAGCAGCTTGGCCCCGACAGGGGGTAAAAGCTCCTACGAGCAGTACTTC
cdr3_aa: CASSLAPTGGKSSYEQYF

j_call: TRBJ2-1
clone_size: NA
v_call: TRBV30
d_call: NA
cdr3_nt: TGTGCCTGGACCCGTAGCGACTATCCGCAGTTCTTC
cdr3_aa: CAWTRSDYPQFF

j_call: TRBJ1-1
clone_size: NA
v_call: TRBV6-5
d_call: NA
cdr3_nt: TGTGCCAGCGGAGAGGTTGACACTGAAGCTTTCTTT
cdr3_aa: CASGEVDTEAFF